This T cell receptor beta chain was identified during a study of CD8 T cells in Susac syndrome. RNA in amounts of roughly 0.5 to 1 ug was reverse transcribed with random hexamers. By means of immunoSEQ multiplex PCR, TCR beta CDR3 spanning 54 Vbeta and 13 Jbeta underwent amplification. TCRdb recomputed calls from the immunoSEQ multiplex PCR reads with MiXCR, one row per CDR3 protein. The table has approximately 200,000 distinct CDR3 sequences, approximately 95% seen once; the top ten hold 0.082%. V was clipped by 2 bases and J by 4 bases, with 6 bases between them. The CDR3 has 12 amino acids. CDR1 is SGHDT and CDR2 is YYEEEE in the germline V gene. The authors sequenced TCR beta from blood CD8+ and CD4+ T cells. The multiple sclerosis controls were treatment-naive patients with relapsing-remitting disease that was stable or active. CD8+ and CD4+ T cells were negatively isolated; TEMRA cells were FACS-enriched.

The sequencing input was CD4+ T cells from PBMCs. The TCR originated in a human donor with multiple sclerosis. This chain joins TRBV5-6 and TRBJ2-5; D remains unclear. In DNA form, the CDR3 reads TGTGCCAGCAGCTTCACCCGAGAGACCCAGTACTTC. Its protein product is CASSFTRETQYF.